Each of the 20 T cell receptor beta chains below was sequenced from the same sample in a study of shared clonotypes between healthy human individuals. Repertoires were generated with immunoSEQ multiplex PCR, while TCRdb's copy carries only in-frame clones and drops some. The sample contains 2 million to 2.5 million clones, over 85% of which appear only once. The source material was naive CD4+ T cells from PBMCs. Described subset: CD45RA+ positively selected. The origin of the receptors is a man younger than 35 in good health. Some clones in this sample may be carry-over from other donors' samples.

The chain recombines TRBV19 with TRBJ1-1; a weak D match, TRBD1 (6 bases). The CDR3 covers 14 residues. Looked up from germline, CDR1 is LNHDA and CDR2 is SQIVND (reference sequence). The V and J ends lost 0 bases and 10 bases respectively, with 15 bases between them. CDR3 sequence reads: CASSIEWAARGAFF. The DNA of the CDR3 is TGTGCCAGTAGTATAGAATGGGCTGCCAGGGGAGCTTTCTTT.

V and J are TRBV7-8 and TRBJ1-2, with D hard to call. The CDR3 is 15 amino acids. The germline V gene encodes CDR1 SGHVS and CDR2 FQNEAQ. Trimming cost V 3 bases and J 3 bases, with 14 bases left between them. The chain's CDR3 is CASSFGLTPYYGYTF. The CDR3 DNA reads TGTGCCAGCAGCTTCGGACTGACTCCCTACTATGGCTACACCTTC.

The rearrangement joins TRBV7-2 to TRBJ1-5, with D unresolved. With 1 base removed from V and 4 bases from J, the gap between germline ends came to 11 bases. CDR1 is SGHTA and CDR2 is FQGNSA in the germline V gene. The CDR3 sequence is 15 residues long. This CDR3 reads CASSLDRQRNQPQHF. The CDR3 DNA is TGTGCCAGCAGCTTAGACCGCCAGAGAAATCAGCCCCAGCATTTT.

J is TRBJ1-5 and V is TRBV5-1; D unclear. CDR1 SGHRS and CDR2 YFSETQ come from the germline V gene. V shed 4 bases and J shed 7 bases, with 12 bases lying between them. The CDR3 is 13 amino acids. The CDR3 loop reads CASSHGLDQPQHF. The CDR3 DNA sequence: TGCGCCAGCAGCCACGGCCTGGACCAGCCCCAGCATTTT.

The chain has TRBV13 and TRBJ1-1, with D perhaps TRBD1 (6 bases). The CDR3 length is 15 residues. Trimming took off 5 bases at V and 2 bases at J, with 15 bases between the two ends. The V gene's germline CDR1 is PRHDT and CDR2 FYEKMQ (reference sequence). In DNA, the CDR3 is TGTGCCAGCAGCACCCGACAGGTGACAAACACTGAAGCTTTCTTT. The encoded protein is CASSTRQVTNTEAFF.

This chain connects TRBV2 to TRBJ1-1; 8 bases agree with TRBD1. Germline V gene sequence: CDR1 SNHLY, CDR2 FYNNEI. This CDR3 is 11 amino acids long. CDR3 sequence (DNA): TGTGCAAGAAGACAGGGGCCTGAAGCTTTCTTT. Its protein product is CARRQGPEAFF. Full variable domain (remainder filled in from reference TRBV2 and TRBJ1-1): EPEVTQTPSHQVTQMGQEVILRCVPISNHLYFYWYRQILGQKVEFLVSFYNNEISEKSEIFDDQFSVERPDGSNFTLKIRSTKLEDSAMYFCARRQGPEAFFGQGTRLTVV.

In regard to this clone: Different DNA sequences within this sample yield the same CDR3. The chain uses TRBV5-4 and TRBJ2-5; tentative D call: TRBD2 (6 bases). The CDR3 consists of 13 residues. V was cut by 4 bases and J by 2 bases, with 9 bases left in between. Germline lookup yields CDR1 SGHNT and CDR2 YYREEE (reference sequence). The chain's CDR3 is CASSPGTQETQYF. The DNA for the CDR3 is TGTGCCAGCAGCCCCGGGACTCAAGAGACCCAGTACTTC.

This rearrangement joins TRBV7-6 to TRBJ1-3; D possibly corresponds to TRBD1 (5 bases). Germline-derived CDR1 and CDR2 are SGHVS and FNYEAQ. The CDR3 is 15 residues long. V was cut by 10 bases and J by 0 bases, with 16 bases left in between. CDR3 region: CANSDGDHSGNTIYF. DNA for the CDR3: TGTGCCAACTCAGACGGGGACCACTCTGGAAACACCATATATTTT.

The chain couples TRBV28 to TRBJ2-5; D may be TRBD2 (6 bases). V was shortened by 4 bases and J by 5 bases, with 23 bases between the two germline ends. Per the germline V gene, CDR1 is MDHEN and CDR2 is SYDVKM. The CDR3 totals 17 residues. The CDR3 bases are TGTGCCAGCAGTTCCCCCTGGGGGAGGTCCGCGGGGGAGACCCAGTACTTC. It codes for CASSSPWGRSAGETQYF.

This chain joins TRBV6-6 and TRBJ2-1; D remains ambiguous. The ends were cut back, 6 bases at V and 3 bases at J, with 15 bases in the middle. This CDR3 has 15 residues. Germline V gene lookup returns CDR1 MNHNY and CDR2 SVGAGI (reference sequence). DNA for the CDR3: TGTGCCAGCAGGAGGCACGGATCTGGCTACAATGAGCAGTTCTTC. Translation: CASRRHGSGYNEQFF.

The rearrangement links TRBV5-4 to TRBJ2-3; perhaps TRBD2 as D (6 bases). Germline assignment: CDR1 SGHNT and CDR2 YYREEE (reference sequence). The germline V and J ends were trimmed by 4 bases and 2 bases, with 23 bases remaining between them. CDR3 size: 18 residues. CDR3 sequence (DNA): TGTGCCAGCAGCCCTAGCGTCAGCCCTACATATTACACAGATACGCAGTATTTT. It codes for CASSPSVSPTYYTDTQYF.

Here the CDR3 reads CASSFFGTGGARPQHF. DNA of the CDR3: TGTGCCAGCAGTTTCTTTGGGACAGGGGGGGCTCGGCCCCAGCATTTT. The V and J genes are TRBV28 and TRBJ1-5, with 11 bases aligning to TRBD1. V lost 3 bases and J lost 9; bases outside the gene matches: 10. CDR3 length: 16 residues. Germline lookup yields CDR1 MDHEN and CDR2 SYDVKM. The full variable domain, rest sourced from reference TRBV28 and TRBJ1-5, is DVKVTQSSRYLVKRTGEKVFLECVQDMDHENMFWYRQDPGLGLRLIYFSYDVKMKEKGDIPEGYSVSREKKERFSLILESASTNQTSMYLCASSFFGTGGARPQHFGDGTRLSIL.

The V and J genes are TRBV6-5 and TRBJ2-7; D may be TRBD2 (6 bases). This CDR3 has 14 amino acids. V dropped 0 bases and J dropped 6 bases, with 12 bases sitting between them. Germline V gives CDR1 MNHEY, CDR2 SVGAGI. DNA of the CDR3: TGTGCCAGCAGTTACTCATACTTTAGCGGCGAGCAGTACTTC. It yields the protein CASSYSYFSGEQYF.

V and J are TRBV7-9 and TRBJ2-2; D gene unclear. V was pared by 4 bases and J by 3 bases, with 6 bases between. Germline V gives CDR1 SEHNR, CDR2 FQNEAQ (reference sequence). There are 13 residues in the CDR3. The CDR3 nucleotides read TGTGCCAGCAGCTCCTATCACACCGGGGAGCTGTTTTTT. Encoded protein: CASSSYHTGELFF.

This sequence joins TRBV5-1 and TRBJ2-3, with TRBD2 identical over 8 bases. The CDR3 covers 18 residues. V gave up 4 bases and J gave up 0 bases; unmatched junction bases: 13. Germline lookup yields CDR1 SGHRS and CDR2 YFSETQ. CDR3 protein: CASSPDGREGLSTDTQYF. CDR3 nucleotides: TGCGCCAGCAGCCCCGATGGTCGGGAGGGCCTTAGCACAGATACGCAGTATTTT.

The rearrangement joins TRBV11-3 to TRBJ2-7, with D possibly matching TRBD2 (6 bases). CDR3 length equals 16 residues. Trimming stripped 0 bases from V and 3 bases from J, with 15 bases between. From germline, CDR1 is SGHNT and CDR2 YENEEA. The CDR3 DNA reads TGTGCCAGCAGCTTAGATCACGGGGGAGGAGTCTACGAGCAGTACTTC. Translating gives CASSLDHGGGVYEQYF.

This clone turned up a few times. The CDR3 nucleotides read TGTGCCTGGAGCATTGTTGGAAACACCATATATTTT. The encoded protein is CAWSIVGNTIYF. The chain is built from TRBV30 and TRBJ1-3; D ambiguous. With 3 bases removed from V and 3 bases from J, the gap between germline ends came to 6 bases. CDR3 size: 12 residues. Germline assignment: CDR1 GTSNPN and CDR2 SVGIG (reference sequence).

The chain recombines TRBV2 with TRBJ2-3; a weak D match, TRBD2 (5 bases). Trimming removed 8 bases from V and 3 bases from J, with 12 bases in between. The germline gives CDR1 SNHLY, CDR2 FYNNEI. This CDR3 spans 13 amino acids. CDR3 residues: CASRTLGTDTQYF. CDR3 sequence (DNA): TGTGCCAGCCGGACTCTAGGGACAGATACGCAGTATTTT.

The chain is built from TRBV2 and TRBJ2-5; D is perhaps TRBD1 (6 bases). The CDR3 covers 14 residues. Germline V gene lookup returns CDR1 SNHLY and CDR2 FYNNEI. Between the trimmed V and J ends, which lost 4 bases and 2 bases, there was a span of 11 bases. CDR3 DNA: TGTGCCAGCAGTGTAATTACAGGGCAAGAGACCCAGTACTTC. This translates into CASSVITGQETQYF.

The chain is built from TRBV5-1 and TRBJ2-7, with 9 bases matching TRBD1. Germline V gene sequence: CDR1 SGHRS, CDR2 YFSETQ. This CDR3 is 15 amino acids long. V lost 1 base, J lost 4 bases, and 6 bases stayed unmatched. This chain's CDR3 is CASSLSPGQGYEQYF. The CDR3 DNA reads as TGCGCCAGCAGCTTGTCTCCGGGACAGGGATACGAGCAGTACTTC.